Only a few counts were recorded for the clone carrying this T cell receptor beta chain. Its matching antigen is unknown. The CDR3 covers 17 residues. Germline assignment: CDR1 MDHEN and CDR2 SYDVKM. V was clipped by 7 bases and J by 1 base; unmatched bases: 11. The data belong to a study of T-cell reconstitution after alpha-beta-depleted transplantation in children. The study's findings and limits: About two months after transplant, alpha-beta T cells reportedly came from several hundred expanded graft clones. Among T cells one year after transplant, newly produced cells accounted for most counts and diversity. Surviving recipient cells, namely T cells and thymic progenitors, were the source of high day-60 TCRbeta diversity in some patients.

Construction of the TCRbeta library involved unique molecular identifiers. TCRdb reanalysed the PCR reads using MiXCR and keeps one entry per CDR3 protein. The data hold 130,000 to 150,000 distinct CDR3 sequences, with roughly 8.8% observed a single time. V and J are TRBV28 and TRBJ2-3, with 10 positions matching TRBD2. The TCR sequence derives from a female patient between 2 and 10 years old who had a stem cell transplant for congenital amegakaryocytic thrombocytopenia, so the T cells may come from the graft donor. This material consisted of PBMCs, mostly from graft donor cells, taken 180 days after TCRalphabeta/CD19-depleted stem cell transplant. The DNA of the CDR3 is TGTGCCAGCACCCCACCGCTAGCGGGGGCCCGCACAGATACGCAGTATTTT. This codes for CASTPPLAGARTDTQYF.